One sample yielded the 18 T cell receptor beta chains listed below, sequenced in a study of blood T cell repertoires in COVID-19. The repertoire was sequenced with immunoSEQ multiplex PCR; TCRdb's copy has only in-frame clones and lacks some. The sample carries some 300,000 clones, 75% to 90% recorded once. Sequenced material: peripheral blood. The receptors originated from a woman in her forties or fifties with COVID-19, enrolled during active disease.

The chain is built from TRBV5-4 and TRBJ2-1; the match to TRBD2 covers 8 bases. This CDR3 comprises 14 residues. The trim removed 4 bases at V and 2 bases at J, leaving 2 bases unmatched. Looked up from germline, CDR1 is SGHNT and CDR2 is YYREEE (reference sequence). The CDR3 bases are TGTGCCAGCAGCAATAGCGGGGCCTACAATGAGCAGTTCTTC. As protein: CASSNSGAYNEQFF.

The rearrangement joins TRBV4-1 to TRBJ1-4; the D gene is possibly TRBD1 (5 bases). Germline V gene lookup returns CDR1 MGHRA and CDR2 YSYEKL. V was cut by 4 bases and J by 8 bases, with 11 bases left in between. The CDR3 is made up of 13 amino acids. The CDR3 loop reads CASSPGGREKLFF. The DNA of the CDR3 is TGCGCCAGCAGCCCGGGGGGGAGGGAAAAACTGTTTTTT.

The rearrangement links TRBV3-1 (or the pseudogene TRBV3-2) to TRBJ2-7, with D perhaps TRBD1 (6 bases). This CDR3 contains 13 residues. In germline, CDR1 is LGHDT, CDR2 YNNKEL (reference sequence). Trimming took 4 bases from V and 10 from J, leaving 17 bases between them. The CDR3 loop reads CASSPYPGQRQYF. The CDR3 DNA reads as TGTGCCAGCAGCCCCTACCCCGGACAGCGCCAGTACTTC.

V and J are TRBV7-9 and TRBJ2-5, with 7 nucleotides matching TRBD1. Germline CDR1 SEHNR, CDR2 FQNEAQ (reference sequence). The CDR3 is 15 residues long. V trimming: 0 bases; J trimming: 4 bases; junction bases outside the gene matches: 5. The CDR3 DNA is TGTGCCAGCAGCTTAGCGACAGGGACGATAGAGACCCAGTACTTC. Its protein is CASSLATGTIETQYF.

J is TRBJ1-2 and V is TRBV5-1, with D uncertain. The germline CDR1 and CDR2 sequences are SGHRS and YFSETQ. The CDR3 loop spans 14 amino acids. V lost 1 base and J 5 bases, leaving 12 bases between the germline ends. The CDR3 bases are TGCGCCAGCAGCTTGCCTGGGCAGCTGTATGGCTACACCTTC. It encodes CASSLPGQLYGYTF. The variable domain in full, completed from reference TRBV5-1 and TRBJ1-2, reads KAGVTQTPRYLIKTRGQQVTLSCSPISGHRSVSWYQQTPGQGLQFLFEYFSETQRNKGNFPGRFSGRQFSNSRSEMNVSTLELGDSALYLCASSLPGQLYGYTFGSGTRLTVV.

The DNA for the CDR3 is TGTGCCAGCAGCTTCGGACTAGCGGGCACAGATACGCAGTATTTT. This codes for CASSFGLAGTDTQYF. The chain combines TRBV5-6 with TRBJ2-3; 10 bases are a match to TRBD2. This CDR3 has 15 amino acids. The V gene's germline CDR1 is SGHDT and CDR2 YYEEEE. The V and J ends lost 2 bases and 1 base, in that order; junction bases with no gene match: 1. The full variable domain, completed using reference TRBV5-6 and TRBJ2-3, is DAGVTQSPTHLIKTRGQQVTLRCSPKSGHDTVSWYQQALGQGPQFIFQYYEEEERQRGNFPDRFSGHQFPNYSSELNVNALLLGDSALYLCASSFGLAGTDTQYFGPGTRLTVL.

This chain uses TRBV5-6 with TRBJ2-3, with 10 nucleotides matching TRBD1. The CDR3 covers 15 residues. The V and J ends lost 4 bases and 3 bases, in that order; junction bases with no gene match: 5. Germline V lookup: CDR1 SGHDT, CDR2 YYEEEE. This CDR3 is CASSVGTGVTDTQYF. As DNA, the CDR3 is TGTGCCAGCAGCGTCGGGACAGGGGTTACAGATACGCAGTATTTT.

This clone has a single count. This sequence joins TRBV19 and TRBJ2-3; possible D gene TRBD2, 6 bases. In germline, CDR1 is LNHDA, CDR2 SQIVND (reference sequence). Trimming removed 7 bases from V and 2 bases from J, with 13 bases in between. This CDR3 is built from 14 residues. DNA for the CDR3: TGTGCCAGTAAGATGGGACTCGCCACAGATACGCAGTATTTT. This encodes CASKMGLATDTQYF.

The table lists this clone with a count of one. V usage is TRBV19 and J usage is TRBJ1-4; D not resolved. Germline CDR1 reads LNHDA; CDR2 reads SQIVND (reference sequence). The CDR3 spans 12 residues. V was clipped by 3 bases and J by 7 bases, with 6 bases between them. DNA for the CDR3: TGTGCCAGTAGTATTCCCCTTGAAAAACTGTTTTTT. Translated: CASSIPLEKLFF.

The chain employs TRBV5-4 and TRBJ2-1, with 12 bases fitting TRBD2. CDR3 length: 13 residues. The ends lost 3 bases at V and 10 bases at J; junction bases unmatched: 2. Per germline, CDR1 SGHNT and CDR2 YYREEE (reference sequence). This CDR3 reads CASSWGLAGEQFF. The CDR3 DNA follows: TGTGCCAGCAGCTGGGGACTAGCGGGCGAGCAGTTCTTC. Based on the CDR3 plus reference TRBV5-4 and TRBJ2-1, the full variable domain is ETGVTQSPTHLIKTRGQQVTLRCSSQSGHNTVSWYQQALGQGPQFIFQYYREEENGRGNFPPRFSGLQFPNYSSELNVNALELDDSALYLCASSWGLAGEQFFGPGTRLTVL.

This clone was detected only a few times. J is TRBJ1-2 and V is TRBV5-4; D not certain. The V gene lost 4 bases and the J gene lost 3 bases, with 10 bases spanning the gap. In germline, CDR1 is SGHNT, CDR2 YYREEE (reference sequence). CDR3 size: 13 residues. This chain's CDR3 is CASSTFRDYGYTF. DNA for the CDR3: TGTGCCAGCAGCACCTTTCGAGACTATGGCTACACCTTC. The variable domain in full, completed from reference TRBV5-4 and TRBJ1-2, reads ETGVTQSPTHLIKTRGQQVTLRCSSQSGHNTVSWYQQALGQGPQFIFQYYREEENGRGNFPPRFSGLQFPNYSSELNVNALELDDSALYLCASSTFRDYGYTFGSGTRLTVV.

Only a few counts were recorded for this clone. In this CDR3 the conserved last residue, phenylalanine or tryptophan, is missing, so a read error is likely. Because the CDR3's place on the DNA is in doubt, the DNA is left out and the CDR3 is given as listed by TCRdb. This chain connects TRBV30 to TRBJ1-5; TRBD1, the table's D call, was not compared with the DNA. The CDR3 spans 10 amino acids, including both terminal residues. The germline CDR1 and CDR2 sequences are GTSNPN and SVGIG (reference sequence). CDR3: CAWSVAGPLD.

This clone occurred once. The chain is built from TRBV5-1 and TRBJ2-3, with D maybe TRBD2 (6 bases). Per the germline V gene, CDR1 is SGHRS and CDR2 is YFSETQ. V lost 0 bases and J lost 2, with 7 bases in between. The CDR3 runs to 14 residues. The CDR3 loop is CASSLGGDTDTQYF. The CDR3 nucleotides are TGCGCCAGCAGCTTGGGCGGGGACACAGATACGCAGTATTTT.

The genes are TRBV27 and TRBJ1-1; 10 nucleotides agree with TRBD1. CDR1 MNHEY and CDR2 SMNVEV come from the germline V gene (reference sequence). CDR3 length equals 16 residues. The V segment lost 4 bases and the J segment 4 bases; nucleotides outside the gene matches: 9. CDR3 in DNA: TGTGCCAGCAGTTACAACCTCGGACAGGGGGGCACTGAAGCTTTCTTT. Encoded protein: CASSYNLGQGGTEAFF.

This sequence joins TRBV7-2 and TRBJ1-1; tentatively, D is TRBD1 (5 bases). This CDR3 is 15 amino acids long. CDR1 SGHTA and CDR2 FQGNSA come from the germline V gene. Trimming pared 0 bases from V and 4 bases from J, leaving 12 bases between. CDR3 coding DNA: TGTGCCAGCAGCTTAGCGGTAGGGGTATCCACTGAAGCTTTCTTT. Its translation is CASSLAVGVSTEAFF.

The J gene is TRBJ1-5, the V gene TRBV20-1; maybe TRBD1 (6 bases). Per the germline V gene, CDR1 is DFQATT and CDR2 is SNEGSKA (reference sequence). CDR3 size: 14 residues. V was shortened by 3 bases and J by 6 bases, with 15 bases between the two germline ends. The CDR3 reads CSASSRRGPQPQHF. CDR3 nucleotide sequence: TGCAGTGCTAGTTCGAGGCGGGGGCCTCAGCCCCAGCATTTT.

This clone was observed a single time. The chain has TRBV6-2 or TRBV6-3 and TRBJ2-5; TRBD2 might be the D (6 bases). This CDR3 has 15 residues. Germline V CDR1 and CDR2: MNHEY, SVGEGT. Trimming pared 0 bases from V and 1 base from J, leaving 9 bases between. CDR3 bases: TGTGCCAGCAGTTACTCGGCTAGCGTCCAAGAGACCCAGTACTTC. It is translated as CASSYSASVQETQYF.

The chain uses TRBV5-1 and TRBJ2-2; 7 bases are a match to TRBD2. With V trimmed by 0 bases and J by 7 bases, 6 bases remained unmatched. CDR1 and CDR2 from the germline V gene are SGHRS and YFSETQ. The CDR3 has 15 amino acids. The CDR3 sequence: CASSLVAGAVGELFF. The CDR3 bases are TGCGCCAGCAGCTTGGTGGCGGGAGCCGTCGGGGAGCTGTTTTTT.